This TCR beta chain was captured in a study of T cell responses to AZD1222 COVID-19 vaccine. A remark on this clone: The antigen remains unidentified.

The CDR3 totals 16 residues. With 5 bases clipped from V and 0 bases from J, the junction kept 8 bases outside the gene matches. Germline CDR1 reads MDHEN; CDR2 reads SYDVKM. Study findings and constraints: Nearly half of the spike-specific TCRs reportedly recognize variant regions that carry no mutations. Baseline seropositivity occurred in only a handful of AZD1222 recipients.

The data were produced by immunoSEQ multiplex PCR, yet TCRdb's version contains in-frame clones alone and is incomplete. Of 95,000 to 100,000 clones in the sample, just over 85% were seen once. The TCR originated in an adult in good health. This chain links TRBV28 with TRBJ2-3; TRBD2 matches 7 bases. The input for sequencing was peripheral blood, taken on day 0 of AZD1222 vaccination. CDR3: CASSLLISGSTDTQYF. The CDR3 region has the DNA TGTGCCAGCAGTCTATTGATTAGCGGGAGCACAGATACGCAGTATTTT.